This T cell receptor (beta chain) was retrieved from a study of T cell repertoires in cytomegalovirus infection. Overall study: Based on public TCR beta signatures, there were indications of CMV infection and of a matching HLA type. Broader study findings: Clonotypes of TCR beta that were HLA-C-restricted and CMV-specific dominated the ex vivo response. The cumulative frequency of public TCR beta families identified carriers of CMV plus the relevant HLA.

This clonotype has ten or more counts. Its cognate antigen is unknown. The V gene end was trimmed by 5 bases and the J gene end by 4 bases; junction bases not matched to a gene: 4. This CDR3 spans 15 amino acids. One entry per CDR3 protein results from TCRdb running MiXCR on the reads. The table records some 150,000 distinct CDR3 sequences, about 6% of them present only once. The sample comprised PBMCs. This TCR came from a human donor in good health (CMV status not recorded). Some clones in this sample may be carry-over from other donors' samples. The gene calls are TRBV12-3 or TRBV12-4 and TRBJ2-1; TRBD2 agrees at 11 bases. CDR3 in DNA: TGTGCCAGCAGTCCTAGCGGGGGGCCGTACAATGAGCAGTTCTTC. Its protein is CASSPSGGPYNEQFF.